This T cell receptor beta chain comes out of a study of T cell responses to AZD1222 COVID-19 vaccine. Regarding this clone: Its antigen is undetermined.

CDR3 length: 14 amino acids. Germline CDR1 and CDR2: SGDLS and YYNGEE. Unmatched junction bases numbered 10, after V lost 4 bases and J lost 7 bases. Study results and caveats: Of the AZD1222 recipients, only 5 or 6 were seropositive at baseline. Donors were mostly white British, more females; clonal diversity possibly underestimated.

Assay used: immunoSEQ multiplex PCR; TCRdb lists only in-frame clones, some missing. Among around 84,000 clones listed, 70% to 90% were seen once. The rearrangement links TRBV9 to TRBJ2-7; TRBD1 matches at 8 bases. The source material was peripheral blood, sampled 28 days after the second AZD1222 dose. The clonotype comes from an adult who received the AZD1222 COVID-19 vaccine. The CDR3 region is CASSPGQVKGEQYF. The CDR3 nucleotides read TGTGCCAGCAGCCCGGGACAGGTAAAAGGGGAGCAGTACTTC.